This entry is about one TCR beta chain. This clonotype occurred a few times. What this receptor recognizes is not known. No per-base quality is available; no much larger clone lies one base away. This sample is part of a study of T-cell reconstitution after alpha-beta-depleted transplantation in children (dated by TCRdb to the mid-2010s). With respect to the entire study: The study quantitatively tracked T-cell immune reconstitution after TCRalphabeta/CD19-depleted allogeneic hematopoietic cell transplantation in children using TCR repertoire profiling.

Libraries were made using PCR. TCRdb shows the sequencer as Illumina HiSeq 2500. TCR library preparation used molecular barcoding, with unique molecular identifiers applied to normalize quantification of the TCRbeta repertoire. TCRdb redid the processing of the public reads, applying fastp at Q25 and MiXCR, and retained in-frame beta chains. Every distinct CDR3 protein forms one entry, paired with its most common genes and DNA. The sample profile shows about 610,000 distinct CDR3 sequences; over 9.5% of them were found once. The ten largest clones add up to about 4% of the sample. This specimen consisted of PBMCs from the stem cell graft donor, obtained from the stem cell graft. This clonotype was obtained from a human donor who donated a stem cell graft to a child with acute myeloid leukemia.

The nucleotide sequence reads as follows: TGTGCCAGCGCAGAGAACACCGGGGAGCTGTTTTTT. This sequence encodes CASAENTGELFF. The V and J genes are TRBV7-3 and TRBJ2-2; no D segment can be confidently identified. The trim is 8 bases for V and 1 base for J, with a gap of 5 bases between the germline ends. The CDR3, cysteine through phenylalanine, is 12 amino acids long. Only CDR3 DNA remains: 36 bases, in frame from the first base. The germline V gene gives CDR1 as SGHTA and CDR2 as FQGTGA.